The sequence of this TCR beta chain was determined in a study of CD8 T cells in ankylosing spondylitis. Study conclusions and caveats: Within ankylosing spondylitis blood, a TCR beta motif made up of under 10 highly homologous variants appeared to be characteristic.

This clonotype was seen a handful of times. Its antigen is unidentified. Scientists made TCR beta libraries using quantitative 5'-RACE with molecular barcodes. TCRdb used MiXCR to reprocess the 5' RACE reads, holding one entry per CDR3 protein. The sample shows 400,000 to 450,000 distinct CDR3 sequences, 17% of them seen only once. The sequenced sample consisted of blood, either unsorted or a sorted T cell fraction (not recorded which). The receptor was isolated from a male donor with ankylosing spondylitis.

The CDR3 region is CASSPGGPQEGYGYTF. The DNA for the CDR3 is TGTGCCAGCAGCCCGGGAGGGCCACAGGAGGGGTATGGCTACACCTTC. The V and J genes are TRBV27 and TRBJ1-2; perhaps TRBD1 as D (5 bases). The germline CDR1 and CDR2 sequences are MNHEY and SMNVEV (reference sequence). This CDR3 comprises 16 residues. V was trimmed by 6 bases and J by 5 bases, leaving 22 bases between them.